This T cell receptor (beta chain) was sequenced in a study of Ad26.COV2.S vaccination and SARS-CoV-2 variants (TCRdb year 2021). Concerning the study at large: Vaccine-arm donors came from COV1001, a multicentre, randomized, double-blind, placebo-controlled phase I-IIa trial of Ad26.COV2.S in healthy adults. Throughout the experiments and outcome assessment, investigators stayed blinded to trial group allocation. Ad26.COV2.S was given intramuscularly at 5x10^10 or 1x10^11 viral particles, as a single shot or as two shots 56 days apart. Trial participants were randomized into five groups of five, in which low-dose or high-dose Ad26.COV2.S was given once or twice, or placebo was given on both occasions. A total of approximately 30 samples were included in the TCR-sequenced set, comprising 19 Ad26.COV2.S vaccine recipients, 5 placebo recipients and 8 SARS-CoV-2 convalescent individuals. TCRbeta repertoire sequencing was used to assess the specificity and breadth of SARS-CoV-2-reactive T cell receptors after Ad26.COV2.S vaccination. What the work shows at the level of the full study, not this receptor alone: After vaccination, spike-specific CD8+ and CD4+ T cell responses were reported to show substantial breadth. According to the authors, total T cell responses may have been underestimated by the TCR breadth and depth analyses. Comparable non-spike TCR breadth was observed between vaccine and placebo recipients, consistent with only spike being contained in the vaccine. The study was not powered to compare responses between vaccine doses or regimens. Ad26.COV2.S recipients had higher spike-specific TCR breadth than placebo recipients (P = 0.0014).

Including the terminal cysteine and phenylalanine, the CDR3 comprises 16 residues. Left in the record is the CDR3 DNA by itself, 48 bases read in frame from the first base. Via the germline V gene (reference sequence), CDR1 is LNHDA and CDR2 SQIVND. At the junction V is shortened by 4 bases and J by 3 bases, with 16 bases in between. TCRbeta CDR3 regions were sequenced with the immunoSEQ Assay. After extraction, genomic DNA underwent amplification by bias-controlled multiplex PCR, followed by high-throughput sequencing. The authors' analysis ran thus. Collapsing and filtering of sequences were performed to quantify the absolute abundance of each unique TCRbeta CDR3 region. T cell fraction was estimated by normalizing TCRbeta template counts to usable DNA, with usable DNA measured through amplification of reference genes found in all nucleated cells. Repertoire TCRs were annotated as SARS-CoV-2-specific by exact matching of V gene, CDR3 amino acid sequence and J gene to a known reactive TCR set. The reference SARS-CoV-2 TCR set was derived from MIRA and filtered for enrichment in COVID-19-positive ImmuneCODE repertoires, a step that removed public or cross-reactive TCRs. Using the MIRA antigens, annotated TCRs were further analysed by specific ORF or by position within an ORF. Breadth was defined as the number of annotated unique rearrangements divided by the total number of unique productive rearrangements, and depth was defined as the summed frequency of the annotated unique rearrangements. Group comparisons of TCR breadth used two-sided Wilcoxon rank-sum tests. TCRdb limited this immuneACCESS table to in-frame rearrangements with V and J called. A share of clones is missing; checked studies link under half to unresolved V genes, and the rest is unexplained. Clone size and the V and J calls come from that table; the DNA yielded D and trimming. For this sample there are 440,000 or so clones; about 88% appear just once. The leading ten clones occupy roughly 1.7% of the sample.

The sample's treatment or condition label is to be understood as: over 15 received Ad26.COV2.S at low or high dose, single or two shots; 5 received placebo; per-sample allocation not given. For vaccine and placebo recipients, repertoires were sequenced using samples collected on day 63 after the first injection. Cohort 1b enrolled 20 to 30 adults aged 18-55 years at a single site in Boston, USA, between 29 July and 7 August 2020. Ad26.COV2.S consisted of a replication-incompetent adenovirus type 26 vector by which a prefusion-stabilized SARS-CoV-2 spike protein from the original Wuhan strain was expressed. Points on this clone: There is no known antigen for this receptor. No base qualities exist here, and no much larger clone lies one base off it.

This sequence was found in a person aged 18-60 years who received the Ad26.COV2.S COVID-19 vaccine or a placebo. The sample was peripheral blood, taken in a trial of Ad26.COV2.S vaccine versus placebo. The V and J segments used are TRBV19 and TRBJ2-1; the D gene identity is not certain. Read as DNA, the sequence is TGTGCCAGTAGTAAACTGGCGGATTTAAGCTACAATGAGCAGTTCTTC. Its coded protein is CASSKLADLSYNEQFF.